The TCR beta chain described here comes from a study of T-cell reconstitution after alpha-beta-depleted transplantation in children. Study-wide points: It was surviving recipient T cells and thymic progenitors that gave some patients high TCRbeta diversity at day 60. T-cell counts and diversity at one year post-transplant came mainly from newly produced T cells.

As to this clonotype: Its specificity is not known.

The CDR3 runs 15 residues. Per germline, CDR1 SGHAT and CDR2 FQDESV (reference sequence). V gave up 5 bases and J gave up 6 bases, with 20 bases separating them. Using unique molecular identifiers, the investigators prepared the TCRbeta library. MiXCR, applied by TCRdb to the PCR reads, yields one record per CDR3 protein. The sample yields about 250,000 distinct CDR3 sequences, roughly 25% seen once. The receptor's source is a female patient aged 2 to 10 who had a stem cell transplant for congenital amegakaryocytic thrombocytopenia, so the T cells may come from the graft donor. The rearrangement links TRBV11-1 to TRBJ2-7; perhaps TRBD2 as D (6 bases). The starting material was PBMCs, mostly from graft donor cells, obtained 360 days after TCRalphabeta/CD19-depleted stem cell transplant. The CDR3 here is CASSENSGDFGEQYF. The CDR3 nucleotides read TGTGCCAGCAGCGAGAACTCGGGGGATTTTGGCGAGCAGTACTTC.